Shown below are 18 T cell receptor beta chains from a single sample sequenced in a study of blood T cells in healthy people across ages. The authors ran a second PCR of roughly 6 to 12 cycles using a sample-barcoded 5' primer and a J-beta primer mix. Each CDR3 protein is one row after TCRdb ran MiXCR on the 5' RACE reads. The sample lists 900,000 to 950,000 distinct CDR3 sequences, roughly 28% occurring once. Another study also made use of these data, one on T cells of mothers and their children.

The sample taken for sequencing was blood. The receptors shown here come from a woman aged 35 to 49 in good health.

Comment on this clonotype: Since a much larger clone is just one base distant, this may be a read error. The chain links TRBV25-1 to TRBJ2-4; D not certain. The last part of the DNA fits TRBJ2-7 better; the J call may be wrong. Per the germline V gene, CDR1 is MGHDK and CDR2 is SYGVNS. The CDR3 runs to 14 residues. The DNA for the CDR3 is TGTGCCAGCAGTGACCCAAGGCCCCCCTACGAGCAGTACTTC. Protein sequence: CASSDPRPPYEQYF.

The chain couples TRBV7-3 to TRBJ1-1, with D possibly being TRBD1 (5 bases). This CDR3 is 15 amino acids long. Per germline, CDR1 SGHTA and CDR2 FQGTGA. The V end was cut by 5 bases, the J end by 0 bases, with 13 bases between. In DNA form, the CDR3 reads TGTGCCAGCAGCCCGCTGGGGGAGATGAACACTGAAGCTTTCTTT. Translating it yields CASSPLGEMNTEAFF. Using reference TRBV7-3 and TRBJ1-1 for the parts outside the CDR3, the full variable domain is GAGVSQTPSNKVTEKGKYVELRCDPISGHTALYWYRQSLGQGPEFLIYFQGTGAADDSGLPNDRFFAVRPEGSVSTLKIQRTERGDSAVYLCASSPLGEMNTEAFFGQGTRLTVV.

Many counts were recorded for this clonotype. The CDR3 loop is CSARDNRISSYEQYF. CDR3 sequence (DNA): TGCAGTGCTAGAGATAACAGGATAAGCTCCTACGAGCAGTACTTC. The chain couples TRBV20-1 to TRBJ2-7; maybe TRBD1 (5 bases). V was clipped by 0 bases and J by 0 bases, with 12 bases between them. Germline V CDR1 and CDR2: DFQATT, SNEGSKA (reference sequence). The CDR3 loop spans 15 amino acids.

This clonotype was counted between two and nine times. The CDR3 sequence: CSARVGHENTEAFF. The CDR3 bases are TGCAGTGCTAGAGTCGGGCACGAGAACACTGAAGCTTTCTTT. The chain has TRBV20-1 and TRBJ1-1; D remains ambiguous. V dropped 1 base and J dropped 1 base, with 10 bases sitting between them. CDR1 is DFQATT, CDR2 SNEGSKA, per germline (reference sequence). This CDR3 has 14 amino acids.

On this clonotype itself: This clone may be a read error of a much larger clone one base away. The chain employs TRBV28 and TRBJ2-7; D may correspond to TRBD1 or TRBD2 (5 bases each). This CDR3 spans 15 amino acids. Germline V gives CDR1 MDHEN, CDR2 SYDVKM. Trimming removed 5 bases at V and 5 bases at J, with 19 bases between. In nucleotides, the CDR3 is TGTGCCAGCAGTCCCCCGGGACCGGGGCGACACGAGCAGTACTTC. Translation: CASSPPGPGRHEQYF.

The chain links TRBV11-2 to TRBJ1-2; TRBD1 matches 9 bases. CDR1 and CDR2 (germline): SGHAT, FQNNGV. The length of the CDR3 is 15 residues. Trimming removed 3 bases from V and 8 bases from J; junction bases left unmatched: 10. The CDR3 region is CASSFHSTGGDGYTF. The DNA of the CDR3 is TGTGCCAGCAGCTTCCATTCGACAGGGGGGGACGGCTACACCTTC.

The chain has TRBV12-3 or TRBV12-4 and TRBJ1-1; D gene uncertain. The CDR3 has 13 amino acids. V lost 4 bases and J 2 bases, leaving 8 bases between the germline ends. CDR3 nucleotide sequence: TGTGCCAGCAGTTCTGTGAGAAACACTGAAGCTTTCTTT. Protein product: CASSSVRNTEAFF.

In its sample, this clonotype was seen many times. The chain combines TRBV20-1 with TRBJ2-7; TRBD1 or TRBD2 may be the D gene (5 bases each). CDR1 DFQATT and CDR2 SNEGSKA come from the germline V gene (reference sequence). CDR3 length equals 14 residues. V dropped 4 bases and J dropped 6 bases, with 19 bases sitting between them. This chain's CDR3 is CSAKDESQRGEQYF. The CDR3 region has the DNA TGCAGTGCTAAGGATGAGTCCCAGAGGGGCGAGCAGTACTTC.

The CDR3 nucleotides are TGTGCCAGCAGTACGGTCACTGAAGCTTTCTTT. This sequence encodes CASSTVTEAFF. V usage is TRBV2 and J usage is TRBJ1-1; D is uncertain. The V end lost 5 bases, the J end lost 4 bases, and 5 bases lay between the germline ends. This CDR3 has 11 amino acids. CDR1 and CDR2 from the germline V gene are SNHLY and FYNNEI.

The chain uses TRBV20-1 and TRBJ2-7; TRBD1 agrees at 12 bases. The CDR3 runs to 15 residues. The junction had 6 bases not matched to a gene; V was cut back by 3 bases and J by 3 bases. CDR1 is DFQATT, CDR2 SNEGSKA, per germline (reference sequence). CDR3: CSARGDRGQGYEQYF. The DNA of the CDR3 is TGCAGTGCTAGGGGGGACAGGGGGCAGGGCTACGAGCAGTACTTC.

This clonotype showed up just a few times. This sequence joins TRBV6-2 or TRBV6-3 and TRBJ2-7, with D hard to call. V lost 2 bases, J lost 3 bases, and 11 bases lay in between. The CDR3 totals 14 residues. Per the germline V gene, CDR1 is MNHEY and CDR2 is SVGEGT. The chain's CDR3 is CASSYRVINYEQYF. Written as DNA, the CDR3 is TGTGCCAGCAGTTACAGGGTTATCAACTACGAGCAGTACTTC.

The CDR3 is CASSSTPGQPNSYEQYF. The CDR3 DNA follows: TGTGCCAGCAGCTCGACTCCGGGACAGCCTAACTCCTACGAGCAGTACTTC. The chain combines TRBV5-5 with TRBJ2-7; 7 bases line up with TRBD1. Germline CDR1 SGHKS, CDR2 YYEKEE (reference sequence). V trimming: 3 bases; J trimming: 0 bases; junction bases outside the gene matches: 12. The CDR3 has 17 residues. The variable domain in full, completed from reference TRBV5-5 and TRBJ2-7, reads DAGVTQSPTHLIKTRGQQVTLRCSPISGHKSVSWYQQVLGQGPQFIFQYYEKEERGRGNFPDRFSARQFPNYSSELNVNALLLGDSALYLCASSSTPGQPNSYEQYFGPGTRLTVT.

The sample holds one count of this clonotype. The chain couples TRBV19 to TRBJ2-3; TRBD1 might be the D (5 bases). The CDR3 consists of 11 residues. Germline V gene data show CDR1 as LNHDA and CDR2 as SQIVND (reference sequence). V was cut by 7 bases and J by 8 bases, with 10 bases left in between. The CDR3 loop reads CASKGFLTQYF. The CDR3 nucleotides are TGTGCCAGTAAGGGGTTTCTTACGCAGTATTTT.

This chain's CDR3 is CASSPEGQNTEAFF. CDR3 sequence (DNA): TGTGCCAGTAGTCCCGAGGGACAGAACACTGAAGCTTTCTTT. The J gene is TRBJ1-1, the V gene TRBV19; a weak D match, TRBD1 (6 bases). V gave up 5 bases and J gave up 1 base, with 11 bases separating them. Germline loops: CDR1 LNHDA, CDR2 SQIVND (reference sequence). This CDR3 spans 14 amino acids.

The chain uses TRBV7-3 and TRBJ1-1, with a tentative D call TRBD1 (6 bases). The germline gives CDR1 SGHTA, CDR2 FQGTGA. Trimming left V 0 bases short and J 8 bases short, with 10 bases between. The CDR3 spans 13 residues. The CDR3 nucleotides read TGTGCCAGCAGCTTAACGTCCGGGGGCGAAGCTTTCTTT. Encoded protein: CASSLTSGGEAFF. The full variable domain, with the rest looked up from reference TRBV7-3 and TRBJ1-1, is GAGVSQTPSNKVTEKGKYVELRCDPISGHTALYWYRQSLGQGPEFLIYFQGTGAADDSGLPNDRFFAVRPEGSVSTLKIQRTERGDSAVYLCASSLTSGGEAFFGQGTRLTVV.

The chain carries TRBV20-1 and TRBJ1-2, with 8 bases matching TRBD1. The CDR3 length is 14 residues. V lost 4 bases to trimming and J lost 5 bases; unmatched junction nucleotides: 9. Germline-derived CDR1 and CDR2 are DFQATT and SNEGSKA (reference sequence). The CDR3 reads CSATQDRVGYGYTF. The CDR3 DNA is TGCAGTGCTACCCAGGACAGGGTGGGGTATGGCTACACCTTC.

Worth noting for this clonotype: A much larger clonotype is one base distant, so this may be a read error. The chain couples TRBV20-1 to TRBJ2-7; 9 bases are shared with TRBD1. The CDR3 is 14 residues long. Per germline, CDR1 DFQATT and CDR2 SNEGSKA (reference sequence). In nucleotides, the CDR3 is TGCAGCCGCTCCCTCCGGGGACAGGGAGGCGTGCAGTACTTC. It is translated as CSRSLRGQGGVQYF.

Notes on this clonotype: Relative to the germline gene, one junction end is altered; a read error may explain this. The V call is TRBV4-2, the J call TRBJ2-7, with D possibly called TRBD1 or TRBD2 (5 bases each). Germline CDR1 LGHNA, CDR2 YNFKEQ. CDR3 length: 17 residues. The chain's CDR3 is CASSQPTGTPGIYGQYF. DNA for the CDR3: TGTGCCAGCAGCCAGCCTACCGGGACCCCGGGGATCTACGGGCAGTACTTC.